The subject of this entry is one T cell receptor beta chain. The data were taken from a study of blood T cell repertoires in COVID-19. The overall study: COVID-19 samples collected from the United States, Italy and Spain covered acute and convalescent phases.

The trim removed 11 bases at V and 0 bases at J, leaving 10 bases unmatched. This CDR3 contains 16 residues. Germline assignment: CDR1 SEHNR and CDR2 FQNEAQ (reference sequence). Authors' methods: Quantification of nucleated cells was approximated via reference gene primer amplification. Method: immunoSEQ multiplex PCR; TCRdb's copy keeps in-frame clones and lacks some. That table supplies the V and J calls and clone size; D and trimming were determined from the DNA. The profile covers about 90,000 clones, with under 95% appearing a single time and approximately 2.3% taken by the ten largest. The sequence was obtained from a human donor with active COVID-19. The donor label of this sample is uncertain. The sample was peripheral blood. The genes are TRBV7-9 and TRBJ1-4, with 9 positions matching TRBD1. The CDR3 bases are TGTGCCGGGGGTGGGACAGGGCTAACAACTAATGAAAAACTGTTTTTT. Amino acid sequence: CAGGGTGLTTNEKLFF.